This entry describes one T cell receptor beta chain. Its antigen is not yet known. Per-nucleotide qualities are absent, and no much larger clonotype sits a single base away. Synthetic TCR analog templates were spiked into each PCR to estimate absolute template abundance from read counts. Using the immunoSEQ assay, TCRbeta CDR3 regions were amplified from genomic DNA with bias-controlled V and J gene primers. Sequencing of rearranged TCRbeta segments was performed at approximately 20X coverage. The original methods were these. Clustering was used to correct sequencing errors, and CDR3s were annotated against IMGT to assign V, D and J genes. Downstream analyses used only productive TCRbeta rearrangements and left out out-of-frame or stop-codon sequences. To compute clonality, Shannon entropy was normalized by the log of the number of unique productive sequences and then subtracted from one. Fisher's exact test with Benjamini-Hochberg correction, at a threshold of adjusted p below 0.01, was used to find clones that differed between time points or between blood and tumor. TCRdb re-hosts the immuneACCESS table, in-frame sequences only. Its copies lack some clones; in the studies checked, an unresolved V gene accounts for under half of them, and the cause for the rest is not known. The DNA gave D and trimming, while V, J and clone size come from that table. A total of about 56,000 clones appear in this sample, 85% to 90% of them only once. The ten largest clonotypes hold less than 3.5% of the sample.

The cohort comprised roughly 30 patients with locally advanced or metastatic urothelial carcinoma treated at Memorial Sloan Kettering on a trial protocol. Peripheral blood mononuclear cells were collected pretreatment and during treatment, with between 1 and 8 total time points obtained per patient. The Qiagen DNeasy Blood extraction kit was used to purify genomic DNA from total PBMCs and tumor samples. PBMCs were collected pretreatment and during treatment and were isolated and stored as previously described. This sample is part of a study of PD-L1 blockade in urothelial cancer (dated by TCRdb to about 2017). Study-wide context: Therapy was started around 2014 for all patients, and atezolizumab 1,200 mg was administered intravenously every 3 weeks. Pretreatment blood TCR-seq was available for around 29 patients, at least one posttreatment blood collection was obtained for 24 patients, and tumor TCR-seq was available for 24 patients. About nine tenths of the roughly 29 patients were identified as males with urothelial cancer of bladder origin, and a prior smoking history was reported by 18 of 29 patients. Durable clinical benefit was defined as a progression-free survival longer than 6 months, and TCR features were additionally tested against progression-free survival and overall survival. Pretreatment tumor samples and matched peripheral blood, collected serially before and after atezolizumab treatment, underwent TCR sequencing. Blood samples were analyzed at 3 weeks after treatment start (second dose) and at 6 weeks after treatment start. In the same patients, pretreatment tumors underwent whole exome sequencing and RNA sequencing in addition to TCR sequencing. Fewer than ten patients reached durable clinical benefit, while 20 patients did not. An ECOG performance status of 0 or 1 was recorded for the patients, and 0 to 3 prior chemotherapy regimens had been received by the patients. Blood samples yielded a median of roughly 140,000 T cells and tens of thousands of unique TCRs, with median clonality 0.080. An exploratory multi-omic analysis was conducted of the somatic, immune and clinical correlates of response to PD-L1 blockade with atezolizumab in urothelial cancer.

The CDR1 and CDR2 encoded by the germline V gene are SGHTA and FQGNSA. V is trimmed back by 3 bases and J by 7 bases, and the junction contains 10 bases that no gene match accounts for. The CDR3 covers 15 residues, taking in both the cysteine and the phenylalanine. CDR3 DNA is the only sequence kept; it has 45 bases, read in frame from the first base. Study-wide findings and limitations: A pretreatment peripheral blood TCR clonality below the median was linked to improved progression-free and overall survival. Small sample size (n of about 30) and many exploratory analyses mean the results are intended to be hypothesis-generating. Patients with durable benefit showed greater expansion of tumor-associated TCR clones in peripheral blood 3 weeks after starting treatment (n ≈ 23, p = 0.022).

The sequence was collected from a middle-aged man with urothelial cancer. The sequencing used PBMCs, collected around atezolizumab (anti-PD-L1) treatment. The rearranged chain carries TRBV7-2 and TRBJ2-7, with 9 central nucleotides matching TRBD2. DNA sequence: TGTGCCAGCAGCTTCCTAGCGGGAACGTTCTCTGAGCAGTACTTC. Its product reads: CASSFLAGTFSEQYF.